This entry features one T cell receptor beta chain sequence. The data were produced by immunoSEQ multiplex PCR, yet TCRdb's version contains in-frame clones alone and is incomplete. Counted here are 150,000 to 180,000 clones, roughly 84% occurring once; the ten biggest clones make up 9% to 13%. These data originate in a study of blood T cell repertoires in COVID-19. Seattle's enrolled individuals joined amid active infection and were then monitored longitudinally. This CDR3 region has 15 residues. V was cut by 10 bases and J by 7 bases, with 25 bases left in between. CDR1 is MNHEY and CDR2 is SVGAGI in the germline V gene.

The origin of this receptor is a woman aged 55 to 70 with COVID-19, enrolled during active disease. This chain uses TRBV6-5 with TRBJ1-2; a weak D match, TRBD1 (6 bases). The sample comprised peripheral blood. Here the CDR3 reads CATSKVWGEQGGYTF. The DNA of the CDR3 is TGTGCCACATCAAAGGTCTGGGGAGAACAGGGTGGCTACACCTTC.